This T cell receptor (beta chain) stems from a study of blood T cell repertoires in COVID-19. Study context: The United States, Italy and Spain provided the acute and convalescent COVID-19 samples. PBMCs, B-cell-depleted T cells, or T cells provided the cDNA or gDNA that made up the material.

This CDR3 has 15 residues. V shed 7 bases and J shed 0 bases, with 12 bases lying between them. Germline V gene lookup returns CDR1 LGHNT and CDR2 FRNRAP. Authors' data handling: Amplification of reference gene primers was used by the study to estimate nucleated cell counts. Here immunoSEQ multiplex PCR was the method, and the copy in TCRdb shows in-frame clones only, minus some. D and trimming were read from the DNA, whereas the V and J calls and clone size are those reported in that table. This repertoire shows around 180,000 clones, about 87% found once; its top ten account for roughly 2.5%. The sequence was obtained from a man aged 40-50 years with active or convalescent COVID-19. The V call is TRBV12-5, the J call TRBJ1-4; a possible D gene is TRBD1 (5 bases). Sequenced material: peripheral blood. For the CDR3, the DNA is TGTGCTAGTGCCCCGGGGGACGCAACTAATGAAAAACTGTTTTTT. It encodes CASAPGDATNEKLFF.